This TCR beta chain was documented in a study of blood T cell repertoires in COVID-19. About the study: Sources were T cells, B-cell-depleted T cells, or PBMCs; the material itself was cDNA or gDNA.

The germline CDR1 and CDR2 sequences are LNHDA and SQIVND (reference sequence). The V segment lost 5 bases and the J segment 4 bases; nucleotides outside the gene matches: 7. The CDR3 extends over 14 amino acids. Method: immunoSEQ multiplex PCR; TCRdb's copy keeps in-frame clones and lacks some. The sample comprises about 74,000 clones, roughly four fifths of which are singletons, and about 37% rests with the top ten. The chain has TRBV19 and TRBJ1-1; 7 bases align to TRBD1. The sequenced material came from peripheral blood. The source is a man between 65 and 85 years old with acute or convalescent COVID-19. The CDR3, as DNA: TGTGCCAGTAGTCCCTCGACAGGGCGCACTGAAGCTTTCTTT. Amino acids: CASSPSTGRTEAFF.